Listed here are 31 T cell receptor beta chains from one sample, sequenced in a study of circulating and synovial CD4+ cells in juvenile arthritis. Clones were sequenced by immunoSEQ multiplex PCR, and TCRdb holds only the in-frame ones, with some missing. This sample has under 40,000 clones, with around 95% found just once. Specimen: CD4+ T cells from blood. The receptors were gathered from a human donor with juvenile idiopathic arthritis.

The V and J genes are TRBV2 and TRBJ1-3; perhaps TRBD1 as D (6 bases). CDR1 and CDR2 from the germline V gene are SNHLY and FYNNEI. The V end was cut by 6 bases, the J end by 0 bases, with 12 bases between. The CDR3 is made up of 15 amino acids. The CDR3, as DNA: TGTGCCAGCAGCCGACAGGAGTACTCTGGAAACACCATATATTTT. This codes for CASSRQEYSGNTIYF. Together with reference TRBV2 and TRBJ1-3, the CDR3 gives the full variable domain: EPEVTQTPSHQVTQMGQEVILRCVPISNHLYFYWYRQILGQKVEFLVSFYNNEISEKSEIFDDQFSVERPDGSNFTLKIRSTKLEDSAMYFCASSRQEYSGNTIYFGEGSWLTVV.

The J gene is TRBJ1-4, the V gene TRBV11-2; weak D call: TRBD1 (6 bases). The germline V gene encodes CDR1 SGHAT and CDR2 FQNNGV. This CDR3 contains 13 residues. V dropped 5 bases and J dropped 11 bases, with 15 bases sitting between them. CDR3: CASSPHREGKLFF. CDR3 DNA sequence: TGTGCCAGCAGCCCCCACAGGGAGGGGAAACTGTTTTTT.

The rearrangement uses TRBV13 and TRBJ2-7, with D unclear. The V end lost 4 bases, the J end lost 2 bases, and 9 bases lay between the germline ends. This CDR3 has 13 residues. The germline V gene encodes CDR1 PRHDT and CDR2 FYEKMQ (reference sequence). DNA of the CDR3: TGTGCCAGCAGCTCACTAAGCACCTACGAGCAGTACTTC. As protein: CASSSLSTYEQYF.

The sample holds one count of this clone. The V call is TRBV25-1, the J call TRBJ2-6; 9 bases align to TRBD1. The V gene's germline CDR1 is MGHDK and CDR2 SYGVNS. Trimming removed 4 bases from V and 2 bases from J; junction bases left unmatched: 6. CDR3 length: 17 amino acids. In nucleotides, the CDR3 is TGTGCCAGCAGTGTGAACAGGGGGCGAGCTGGGGCCAACGTCCTGACTTTC. It encodes CASSVNRGRAGANVLTF.

This chain links TRBV6-7 with TRBJ1-5, with TRBD1 matching 9 bases. TRBV6-7 is classed as an ORF, of uncertain function. The CDR3 loop spans 17 amino acids. J was trimmed by 4 bases and V by 0 bases; bases with no gene match: 7. CDR3 coding DNA: TGTGCCAGCAGTTACTCCCCCGACAGGGGGGCTAATCAGCCCCAGCATTTT. It codes for CASSYSPDRGANQPQHF.

The chain couples TRBV6-4 to TRBJ2-1; possible D gene TRBD2, 6 bases. The CDR3 totals 14 residues. V shed 4 bases and J shed 10 bases, with 17 bases lying between them. Looked up from germline, CDR1 is MRHNA and CDR2 is SNTAGT. The CDR3 spells CASSGGTGVGEQFF. The DNA for the CDR3 is TGTGCCAGCAGTGGAGGAACGGGAGTGGGAGAGCAGTTCTTC.

The chain has TRBV27 and TRBJ1-6; 10 bases fit TRBD1. Germline V CDR1 and CDR2: MNHEY, SMNVEV (reference sequence). The V and J ends lost 6 bases and 7 bases, in that order; junction bases with no gene match: 6. This CDR3 is built from 15 residues. The CDR3 DNA follows: TGTGCCAGCAGACCTGGGACAGGGGCAAATTCACCCCTCCACTTT. Protein: CASRPGTGANSPLHF.

Only one count was recorded for this clone. The genes are TRBV5-4 and TRBJ2-5; 9 bases are shared with TRBD2. Trimming removed 5 bases from V and 5 bases from J; junction bases left unmatched: 13. The CDR3 is 16 amino acids. CDR1 is SGHNT, CDR2 YYREEE, per germline (reference sequence). The CDR3 DNA follows: TGTGCCAGCAGTCCGGGACTAGCCCAGCCCGGGGAGACCCAGTACTTC. This codes for CASSPGLAQPGETQYF.

This clone was seen only once. The chain joins TRBV5-1 to TRBJ1-1, with D maybe TRBD1 (6 bases). Deletions cut 4 bases from V and 3 bases from J, with 13 bases between. Germline loops: CDR1 SGHRS, CDR2 YFSETQ. The CDR3 length is 14 residues. The CDR3 coding sequence is TGCGCCAGCAGCCAGCAGGGGTGGGACACTGAAGCTTTCTTT. Its protein product is CASSQQGWDTEAFF.

The chain is built from TRBV21-1 and TRBJ2-7; the tabulated D call, TRBD2, remains unverified against the DNA. TRBV21-1 is termed a pseudogene. CDR3 size: 19 residues. Here the CDR3 reads CASSKVSANQGQGGYEQYF. The CDR3 DNA reads TGTGCCAGCAGCAAAGTTTCAGCTAATCAAGGTCAGGGAGGGTACGAGCAGTACTTC.

V is TRBV19 and J is TRBJ1-1, with 10 nucleotides matching TRBD1. The trim removed 6 bases at V and 6 bases at J, leaving 7 bases unmatched. CDR1 and CDR2 from the germline V gene are LNHDA and SQIVND (reference sequence). CDR3 length equals 14 residues. The CDR3 loop is CASSTTGGAPEAFF. The CDR3 nucleotides read TGTGCCAGTAGCACGACAGGGGGCGCCCCTGAAGCTTTCTTT. Looking up the rest from reference TRBV19 and TRBJ1-1 gives the full variable domain: DGGITQSPKYLFRKEGQNVTLSCEQNLNHDAMYWYRQDPGQGLRLIYYSQIVNDFQKGDIAEGYSVSREKKESFPLTVTSAQKNPTAFYLCASSTTGGAPEAFFGQGTRLTVV.

The genes are TRBV5-1 and TRBJ1-2; 10 positions agree with TRBD1. CDR3 size: 14 residues. Trimming cost V 3 bases and J 3 bases; bases outside gene matches: 2. Looked up from germline, CDR1 is SGHRS and CDR2 is YFSETQ. CDR3 in DNA: TGCGCCAGCAGCTCCGGGACAGGGGACTATGGCTACACCTTC. As protein: CASSSGTGDYGYTF.

This chain joins TRBV28 and TRBJ2-1; TRBD1 agrees at 8 bases. V trimming: 2 bases; J trimming: 5 bases; junction bases outside the gene matches: 5. The germline CDR1 and CDR2 sequences are MDHEN and SYDVKM. The CDR3 consists of 15 residues. CDR3 protein: CASSLRDRGHNEQFF. The CDR3 DNA is TGTGCCAGCAGTTTACGTGACAGGGGTCACAATGAGCAGTTCTTC. Supplemented by reference TRBV28 and TRBJ2-1, the full variable domain reads DVKVTQSSRYLVKRTGEKVFLECVQDMDHENMFWYRQDPGLGLRLIYFSYDVKMKEKGDIPEGYSVSREKKERFSLILESASTNQTSMYLCASSLRDRGHNEQFFGPGTRLTVL.

This chain connects TRBV10-3 to TRBJ2-3, with a tentative D call TRBD2 (6 bases). The CDR3 sequence is 11 residues long. V shed 7 bases and J shed 5 bases, with 7 bases lying between them. Germline-derived CDR1 and CDR2 are ENHRY and SYGVKD. The CDR3, as DNA: TGTGCCATCAACGGGGGAGATACGCAGTATTTT. It translates to CAINGGDTQYF.

The chain combines TRBV27 with TRBJ1-5; D unresolved. Trimming left V 2 bases short and J 6 bases short, with 14 bases between. Per the germline V gene, CDR1 is MNHEY and CDR2 is SMNVEV (reference sequence). The CDR3 consists of 15 residues. The CDR3 DNA follows: TGTGCCAGCAGTTTAGGCGGCGGGCGGGGTCAGCCCCAGCATTTT. Residues: CASSLGGGRGQPQHF.

The V call is TRBV30, the J call TRBJ1-5; D ambiguous. V lost 0 bases and J lost 6, with 12 bases in between. The CDR3 sequence is 14 residues long. CDR1 is GTSNPN and CDR2 is SVGIG in the germline V gene (reference sequence). The CDR3 DNA follows: TGTGCCTGGAGTGTACGTGCCCCCGGTCAGCCCCAGCATTTT. Residues: CAWSVRAPGQPQHF.

The CDR3 sequence is CASSLALDGSRTDTQYF. CDR3 nucleotide sequence: TGCGCCAGCAGCTTGGCCCTCGACGGGAGCCGCACAGATACGCAGTATTTT. The V call is TRBV5-1, the J call TRBJ2-3; maybe TRBD2 (6 bases). The CDR3 spans 17 residues. Germline-derived CDR1 and CDR2 are SGHRS and YFSETQ. V was shortened by 0 bases and J by 1 base, with 15 bases between the two germline ends.

The chain combines TRBV5-5 with TRBJ2-1; perhaps TRBD2 as D (6 bases). The V gene's germline CDR1 is SGHKS and CDR2 YYEKEE (reference sequence). CDR3 size: 15 residues. V was shortened by 4 bases and J by 10 bases, with 21 bases between the two germline ends. The CDR3 DNA reads as TGTGCCAGCAGCCCAGGGCCTAGCGCGTACGGGGAGCAGTTCTTC. Translation gives CASSPGPSAYGEQFF.

The rearrangement links TRBV27 to TRBJ2-7; D gene ambiguous. The V end lost 2 bases, the J end lost 3 bases, and 11 bases lay between the germline ends. This CDR3 is built from 14 residues. The germline V gene encodes CDR1 MNHEY and CDR2 SMNVEV (reference sequence). The CDR3 sequence: CASSLGARNYEQYF. Here the CDR3 DNA reads TGTGCCAGCAGTTTAGGTGCGAGGAACTACGAGCAGTACTTC.

The V call is TRBV6-1, the J call TRBJ2-5; unclear D gene. Germline values: CDR1 MNHNS, CDR2 SASEGT. This CDR3 is 13 amino acids long. Between the trimmed V and J ends, which lost 5 bases and 1 base, there was a span of 8 bases. The CDR3 nucleotides are TGTGCCAGCAGTCCCCAGTCCCAAGAGACCCAGTACTTC. Its protein is CASSPQSQETQYF.

The chain is built from TRBV6-6 and TRBJ1-6; no definite D call. From germline, CDR1 is MNHNY and CDR2 SVGAGI (reference sequence). V lost 5 bases and J 12 bases, leaving 14 bases between the germline ends. The CDR3 sequence is 13 residues long. Written as DNA, the CDR3 is TGTGCCAGCAGTCCACCGGACCGGGGACCCCTCCACTTT. Encoded protein: CASSPPDRGPLHF.

The chain combines TRBV18 with TRBJ2-1; 10 nucleotides agree with TRBD1. From germline, CDR1 is KGHSH and CDR2 LQKENI. V gave up 3 bases and J gave up 9 bases; unmatched junction bases: 5. CDR3 length: 14 residues. CDR3 loop: CASSPGTGATEQFF. DNA for the CDR3: TGTGCCAGCTCACCCGGGACAGGGGCCACTGAGCAGTTCTTC.

A single count supports this clone. This chain links TRBV11-3 with TRBJ1-2, with TRBD1 matching over 10 bases. This CDR3 spans 15 amino acids. V lost 5 bases to trimming and J lost 0 bases; unmatched junction nucleotides: 3. The V gene's germline CDR1 is SGHNT and CDR2 YENEEA. CDR3 loop: CASSKGTGANYGYTF. In DNA, the CDR3 is TGTGCCAGCAGCAAAGGGACAGGGGCTAACTATGGCTACACCTTC. Looking up the rest from reference TRBV11-3 and TRBJ1-2 gives the full variable domain: EAGVVQSPRYKIIEKKQPVAFWCNPISGHNTLYWYLQNLGQGPELLIRYENEEAVDDSQLPKDRFSAERLKGVDSTLKIQPAELGDSAVYLCASSKGTGANYGYTFGSGTRLTVV.

This clone was observed a handful of times. The CDR3 coding sequence is TGTGCCAGTAGTATAGCCGCGAGGGAAAAACTGTTTTTT. Residues: CASSIAAREKLFF. This chain uses TRBV19 with TRBJ1-4, with unresolved D. Germline lookup yields CDR1 LNHDA and CDR2 SQIVND (reference sequence). V was shortened by 1 base and J by 8 bases, with 8 bases between the two germline ends. There are 13 residues in the CDR3.

J is TRBJ2-7 and V is TRBV7-9; no clear D gene. The germline V gene has CDR1 SEHNR and CDR2 FQNEAQ (reference sequence). V shed 1 base and J shed 2 bases, with 6 bases lying between them. The CDR3 has 13 amino acids. CDR3 sequence: CASSLVPAYEQYF. CDR3 DNA: TGTGCCAGCAGCTTAGTCCCAGCCTACGAGCAGTACTTC.

This chain connects TRBV28 to TRBJ2-2, with 7 positions matching TRBD1. The J segment lost 0 bases and the V segment lost 6 bases, leaving 4 bases of the junction unmatched. CDR1 and CDR2 from the germline V gene are MDHEN and SYDVKM. This CDR3 is 15 amino acids long. Here the CDR3 reads CASRTGTANTGELFF. CDR3 sequence (DNA): TGTGCCAGCAGGACCGGGACAGCGAACACCGGGGAGCTGTTTTTT. Combining the CDR3 with reference TRBV28 and TRBJ2-2 gives the whole variable domain DVKVTQSSRYLVKRTGEKVFLECVQDMDHENMFWYRQDPGLGLRLIYFSYDVKMKEKGDIPEGYSVSREKKERFSLILESASTNQTSMYLCASRTGTANTGELFFGEGSRLTVL.

The V call is TRBV29-1, the J call TRBJ2-5; 10 positions match TRBD2. The CDR3 has 14 amino acids. Per germline, CDR1 SQVTM and CDR2 ANQGSEA. V dropped 4 bases and J dropped 8; count of bases not matched to a gene: 10. This CDR3 is CSVGPPTSGTTQYF. The CDR3 DNA is TGCAGCGTTGGCCCCCCCACTAGCGGGACTACCCAGTACTTC.

This sequence joins TRBV9 and TRBJ2-3; 8 bases agree with TRBD2. The CDR3 length is 18 residues. V was clipped by 1 base and J by 0 bases; unmatched bases: 10. Looked up from germline, CDR1 is SGDLS and CDR2 is YYNGEE. The CDR3 sequence: CASSVKGLAGPSTDTQYF. DNA for the CDR3: TGTGCCAGCAGCGTAAAGGGCCTAGCGGGCCCCAGCACAGATACGCAGTATTTT.

This chain joins TRBV11-2 and TRBJ2-7, with D possibly matching TRBD2 (6 bases). V lost 5 bases and J lost 4, with 15 bases in between. CDR3 size: 14 residues. Germline V gives CDR1 SGHAT, CDR2 FQNNGV. The CDR3, as DNA: TGTGCCAGCAGCCAACGGAGGGCCTATTACGAGCAGTACTTC. Translation gives CASSQRRAYYEQYF. Full variable domain (remainder filled in from reference TRBV11-2 and TRBJ2-7): EAGVAQSPRYKIIEKRQSVAFWCNPISGHATLYWYQQILGQGPKLLIQFQNNGVVDDSQLPKDRFSAERLKGVDSTLKIQPAKLEDSAVYLCASSQRRAYYEQYFGPGTRLTVT.

V gene TRBV5-4 combines with J gene TRBJ2-7, with 9 bases identical to TRBD1. J was trimmed by 5 bases and V by 2 bases; bases with no gene match: 5. Germline V gene data show CDR1 as SGHNT and CDR2 as YYREEE (reference sequence). CDR3 length: 14 amino acids. In nucleotides, the CDR3 is TGTGCCAGCAGCTTCTGGACAGGGGTCGACGAGCAGTACTTC. Translation: CASSFWTGVDEQYF.

The chain recombines TRBV6-1 with TRBJ1-1, with TRBD1 identical over 7 bases. The germline V gene encodes CDR1 MNHNS and CDR2 SASEGT. There are 13 residues in the CDR3. With 6 bases clipped from V and 0 bases from J, the junction kept 1 base outside the gene matches. The CDR3 DNA is TGTGCCAGCAGGACAGGGATGAACACTGAAGCTTTCTTT. It encodes CASRTGMNTEAFF.